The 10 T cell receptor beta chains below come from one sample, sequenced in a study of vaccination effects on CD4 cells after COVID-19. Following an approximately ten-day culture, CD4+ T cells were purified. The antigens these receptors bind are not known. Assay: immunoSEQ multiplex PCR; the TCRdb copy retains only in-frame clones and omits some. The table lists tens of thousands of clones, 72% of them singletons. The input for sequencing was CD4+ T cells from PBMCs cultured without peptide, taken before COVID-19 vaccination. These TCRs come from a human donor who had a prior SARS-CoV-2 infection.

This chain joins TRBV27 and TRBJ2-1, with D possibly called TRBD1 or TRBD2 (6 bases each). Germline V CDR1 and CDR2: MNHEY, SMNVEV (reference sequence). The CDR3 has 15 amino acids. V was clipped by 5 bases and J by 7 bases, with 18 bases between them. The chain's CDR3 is CASSRGVPGVNEQFF. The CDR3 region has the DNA TGTGCCAGCAGTAGGGGGGTACCAGGGGTAAATGAGCAGTTCTTC.

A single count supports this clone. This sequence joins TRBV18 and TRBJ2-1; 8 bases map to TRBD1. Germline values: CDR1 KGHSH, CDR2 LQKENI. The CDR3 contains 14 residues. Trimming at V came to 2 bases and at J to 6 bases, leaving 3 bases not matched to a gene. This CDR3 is CASSPLQGGNEQFF. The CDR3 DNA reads TGTGCCAGCTCACCATTACAGGGGGGCAATGAGCAGTTCTTC. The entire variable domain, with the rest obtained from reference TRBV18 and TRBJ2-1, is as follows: NAGVMQNPRHLVRRRGQEARLRCSPMKGHSHVYWYRQLPEEGLKFMVYLQKENIIDESGMPKERFSAEFPKEGPSILRIQQVVRGDSAAYFCASSPLQGGNEQFFGPGTRLTVL.

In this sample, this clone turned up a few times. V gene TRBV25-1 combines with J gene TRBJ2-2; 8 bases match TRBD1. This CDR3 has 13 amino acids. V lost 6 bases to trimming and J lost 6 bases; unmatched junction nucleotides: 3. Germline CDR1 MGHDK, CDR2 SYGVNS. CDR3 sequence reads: CASRTQGAGELFF. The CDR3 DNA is TGTGCCAGCAGGACACAGGGGGCCGGGGAGCTGTTTTTT.

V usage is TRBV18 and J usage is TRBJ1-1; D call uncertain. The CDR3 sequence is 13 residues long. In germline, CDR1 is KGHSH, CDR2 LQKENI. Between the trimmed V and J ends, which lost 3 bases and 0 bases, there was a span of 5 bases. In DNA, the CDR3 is TGTGCCAGCTCACCTACCATGAACACTGAAGCTTTCTTT. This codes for CASSPTMNTEAFF.

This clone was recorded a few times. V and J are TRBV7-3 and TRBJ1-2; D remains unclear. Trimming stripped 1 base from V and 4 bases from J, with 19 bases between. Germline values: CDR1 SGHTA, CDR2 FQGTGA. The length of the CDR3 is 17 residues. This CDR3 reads CASSLNPNSRQTYGYTF. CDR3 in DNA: TGTGCCAGCAGCTTAAATCCGAACTCGAGGCAGACCTATGGCTACACCTTC.

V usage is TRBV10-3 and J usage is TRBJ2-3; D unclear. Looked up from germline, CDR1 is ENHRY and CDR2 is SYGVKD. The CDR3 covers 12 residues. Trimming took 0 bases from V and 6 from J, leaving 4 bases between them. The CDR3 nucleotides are TGTGCCATCAGTGAGTCGACGGATACGCAGTATTTT. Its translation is CAISESTDTQYF.

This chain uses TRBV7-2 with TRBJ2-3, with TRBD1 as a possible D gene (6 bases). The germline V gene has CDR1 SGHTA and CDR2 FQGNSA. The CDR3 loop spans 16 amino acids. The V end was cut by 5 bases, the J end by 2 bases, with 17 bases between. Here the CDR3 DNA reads TGTGCCAGCAGCCCAGGTTCTTGGGGGCCCACAGATACGCAGTATTTT. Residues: CASSPGSWGPTDTQYF.

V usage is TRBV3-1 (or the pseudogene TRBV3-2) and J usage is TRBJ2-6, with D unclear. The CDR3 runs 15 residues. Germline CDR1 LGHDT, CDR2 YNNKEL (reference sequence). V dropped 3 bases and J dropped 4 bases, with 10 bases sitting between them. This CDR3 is CASSQGSPGANVLTF. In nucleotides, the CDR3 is TGTGCCAGCAGCCAGGGGTCACCGGGGGCCAACGTCCTGACTTTC.

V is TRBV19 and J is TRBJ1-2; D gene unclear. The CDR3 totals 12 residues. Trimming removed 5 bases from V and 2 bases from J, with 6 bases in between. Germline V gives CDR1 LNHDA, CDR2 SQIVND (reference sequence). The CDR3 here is CASSQLNYGYTF. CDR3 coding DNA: TGTGCCAGTAGTCAGCTGAACTATGGCTACACCTTC.

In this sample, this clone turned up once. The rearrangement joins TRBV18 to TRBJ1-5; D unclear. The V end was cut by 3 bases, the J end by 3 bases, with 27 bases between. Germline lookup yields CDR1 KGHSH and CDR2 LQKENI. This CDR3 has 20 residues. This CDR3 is CASSPLNRRLFLGLNQPQHF. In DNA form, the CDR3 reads TGTGCCAGCTCACCCCTAAACCGGCGACTCTTCTTAGGTCTCAATCAGCCCCAGCATTTT.